Below are 27 T cell receptor beta chains sequenced from a single sample in a study of T cell responses to AZD1222 COVID-19 vaccine. Clones were sequenced by immunoSEQ multiplex PCR, and TCRdb holds only the in-frame ones, with some missing. The top ten hold about a tenth of the sample, which has around 140,000 clones, around 94% seen once. The specimen comprised peripheral blood, sampled 28 days after the second AZD1222 dose. These receptors all come from an adult who received the AZD1222 COVID-19 vaccine.

The chain combines TRBV9 with TRBJ2-2; a possible D gene is TRBD1 (6 bases). The CDR3 totals 13 residues. Trimming took off 6 bases at V and 4 bases at J, with 10 bases between the two ends. CDR1 and CDR2 (germline): SGDLS, YYNGEE. The DNA of the CDR3 is TGTGCCAGCAAAAGAGGGGGCACCGGGGAGCTGTTTTTT. This gives the protein CASKRGGTGELFF.

V and J are TRBV7-9 and TRBJ1-2, with D unresolved. The V gene's germline CDR1 is SEHNR and CDR2 FQNEAQ (reference sequence). Trimming removed 4 bases from V and 3 bases from J, with 12 bases in between. There are 14 residues in the CDR3. In DNA, the CDR3 is TGTGCCAGCAGCTCCAACTATCAGGACTATGGCTACACCTTC. It is translated as CASSSNYQDYGYTF.

The CDR3 bases are TGTGCCAGCAGTTTATATCAGAGACTAGTGGCGAATGAGCAGTTCTTC. Translating it yields CASSLYQRLVANEQFF. The chain is built from TRBV28 and TRBJ2-1; D might be TRBD2 (6 bases). Trimming pared 1 base from V and 7 bases from J, leaving 17 bases between. This CDR3 has 16 residues. Germline V lookup: CDR1 MDHEN, CDR2 SYDVKM.

This rearrangement joins TRBV27 to TRBJ1-1; D gene unclear. This CDR3 is 15 amino acids long. Per germline, CDR1 MNHEY and CDR2 SMNVEV (reference sequence). The V end was cut by 5 bases, the J end by 5 bases, with 18 bases between. The CDR3 DNA follows: TGTGCCAGCAGTCTGGGTCCTTCTCCGTTTACTGAAGCTTTCTTT. Translated: CASSLGPSPFTEAFF.

The V and J genes are TRBV5-1 and TRBJ1-1; D ambiguous. With 1 base removed from V and 0 bases from J, the gap between germline ends came to 7 bases. Germline V gene sequence: CDR1 SGHRS, CDR2 YFSETQ. The CDR3 length is 14 residues. The DNA for the CDR3 is TGCGCCAGCAGCTTGATAGGGTTGAACACTGAAGCTTTCTTT. Its translation is CASSLIGLNTEAFF. The whole variable domain, filled in from reference TRBV5-1 and TRBJ1-1, reads KAGVTQTPRYLIKTRGQQVTLSCSPISGHRSVSWYQQTPGQGLQFLFEYFSETQRNKGNFPGRFSGRQFSNSRSEMNVSTLELGDSALYLCASSLIGLNTEAFFGQGTRLTVV.

This chain joins TRBV2 and TRBJ1-1, with D maybe TRBD1 (6 bases). V was trimmed by 5 bases and J by 5 bases, leaving 15 bases between them. The CDR3 consists of 14 residues. Germline assignment: CDR1 SNHLY and CDR2 FYNNEI. CDR3 protein: CASSIYRDETEAFF. The CDR3 DNA reads as TGTGCCAGCAGTATCTACAGGGATGAGACTGAAGCTTTCTTT.

V is TRBV19 and J is TRBJ2-1; D unclear. The germline V and J ends were trimmed by 8 bases and 4 bases, with 9 bases remaining between them. Germline CDR1 is LNHDA and CDR2 is SQIVND (reference sequence). The CDR3 has 12 residues. The DNA of the CDR3 is TGTGCCAGTTTTCGAAGTTACAATGAGCAGTTCTTC. Its protein is CASFRSYNEQFF.

The chain links TRBV28 to TRBJ2-3; TRBD2 agrees at 11 bases. Germline lookup yields CDR1 MDHEN and CDR2 SYDVKM. The CDR3 consists of 15 residues. Unmatched junction bases numbered 3, after V lost 6 bases and J lost 1 base. The CDR3 nucleotides are TGTGCCAGCAGGTCTAGCGGGGGGCGCACAGATACGCAGTATTTT. Translating gives CASRSSGGRTDTQYF.

In nucleotides, the CDR3 is TGTGCCAGCAGGCCGGGACAGGGGTATGAAAAACTGTTTTTT. Amino acid sequence: CASRPGQGYEKLFF. This chain joins TRBV2 and TRBJ1-4; 10 bases line up with TRBD1. Trimming at V came to 6 bases and at J to 6 bases, leaving 4 bases not matched to a gene. Germline V CDR1 and CDR2: SNHLY, FYNNEI. This CDR3 contains 14 residues.

V and J are TRBV5-4 and TRBJ2-1; 11 positions agree with TRBD2. Germline CDR1 and CDR2: SGHNT and YYREEE (reference sequence). The CDR3 length is 16 residues. V shed 4 bases and J 4 bases; nucleotides not matched to a gene: 7. CDR3 loop: CASSEPGLAGYNEQFF. The CDR3 DNA follows: TGTGCCAGCAGCGAGCCAGGACTAGCGGGTTACAATGAGCAGTTCTTC.

The rearrangement uses TRBV19 and TRBJ2-2; tentatively, D is TRBD1 (5 bases). Germline CDR1 LNHDA, CDR2 SQIVND (reference sequence). The CDR3 has 15 residues. V dropped 1 base and J dropped 6 bases, with 12 bases sitting between them. CDR3: CASSIGVTGPGELFF. Here the CDR3 DNA reads TGTGCCAGTAGTATAGGAGTCACAGGCCCCGGGGAGCTGTTTTTT.

This clone has a single count. The chain couples TRBV28 to TRBJ2-7; D is tentatively TRBD1 or TRBD2 (5 bases each). Trimming left V 4 bases short and J 1 base short, with 11 bases between. The CDR3 runs 14 residues. CDR1 and CDR2 from the germline V gene are MDHEN and SYDVKM. CDR3 nucleotides: TGTGCCAGCAGTTACGGGACCGCTTCCTACGAGCAGTACGTC. Its protein product is CASSYGTASYEQYV.

This chain joins TRBV7-9 and TRBJ1-4; D gene unclear. V lost 4 bases and J 0 bases, leaving 15 bases between the germline ends. CDR1 is SEHNR, CDR2 FQNEAQ, per germline (reference sequence). CDR3 length: 17 residues. CDR3 residues: CASSSGRENPTNEKLFF. The CDR3 DNA sequence: TGTGCCAGCAGCTCCGGGCGGGAGAATCCAACTAATGAAAAACTGTTTTTT.

The V gene is TRBV19, the J gene TRBJ2-6, with D uncertain. This CDR3 has 16 residues. Germline loops: CDR1 LNHDA, CDR2 SQIVND (reference sequence). V was cut by 5 bases and J by 1 base, with 12 bases left in between. The CDR3, as DNA: TGTGCCAGTAGTCCTCATTCCACGTCTGGGGCCAACGTCCTGACTTTC. It is translated as CASSPHSTSGANVLTF. The whole variable domain, filled in from reference TRBV19 and TRBJ2-6, reads DGGITQSPKYLFRKEGQNVTLSCEQNLNHDAMYWYRQDPGQGLRLIYYSQIVNDFQKGDIAEGYSVSREKKESFPLTVTSAQKNPTAFYLCASSPHSTSGANVLTFGAGSRLTVL.

J is TRBJ2-2 and V is TRBV6-1; D assignment may be TRBD1 or TRBD2 (5 bases each). Deletions cut 0 bases from V and 5 bases from J, with 13 bases between. Germline V gene sequence: CDR1 MNHNS, CDR2 SASEGT. This CDR3 contains 16 residues. In nucleotides, the CDR3 is TGTGCCAGCAGTGAAGCGCGGCAGGGCGGGACCGGGGAGCTGTTTTTT. Its translation: CASSEARQGGTGELFF.

The V gene is TRBV6-5, the J gene TRBJ2-7; TRBD1 aligns across 9 bases. This CDR3 has 13 residues. The germline V gene encodes CDR1 MNHEY and CDR2 SVGAGI. V was pared by 6 bases and J by 3 bases, with 3 bases of the junction left unmatched. The CDR3: CASRGTGIYEQYF. The CDR3 DNA reads as TGTGCCAGCAGGGGGACAGGGATCTACGAGCAGTACTTC.

This clone has just one count. The chain joins TRBV11-1 to TRBJ1-1; D gene ambiguous. CDR3 length: 11 amino acids. With 5 bases removed from V and 7 bases from J, the gap between germline ends came to 8 bases. The V gene's germline CDR1 is SGHAT and CDR2 FQDESV (reference sequence). The CDR3 sequence: CASSPQLEAFF. The CDR3, as DNA: TGTGCCAGCAGCCCCCAACTTGAAGCTTTCTTT.

In the case of this clone: Other DNA sequences of this sample code for an identical CDR3. V and J are TRBV11-2 and TRBJ2-3, with D maybe TRBD2 (6 bases). V was cut by 1 base and J by 3 bases, with 11 bases left in between. Germline values: CDR1 SGHAT, CDR2 FQNNGV. The CDR3 sequence is 15 residues long. CDR3 residues: CASSLVGGGTDTQYF. CDR3 DNA: TGTGCCAGCAGCTTAGTCGGGGGAGGAACAGATACGCAGTATTTT.

The chain carries TRBV2 and TRBJ1-1, with D hard to call. Between the trimmed V and J ends, which lost 8 bases and 5 bases, there was a span of 6 bases. The V gene's germline CDR1 is SNHLY and CDR2 FYNNEI. The CDR3 contains 10 residues. DNA of the CDR3: TGTGCCAGCGACGGGACTGAAGCTTTCTTT. Amino acid sequence: CASDGTEAFF.

The J gene is TRBJ1-1, the V gene TRBV27; 9 bases fit TRBD1. Losses at the gene ends were 5 bases for V and 1 base for J; bases not matched to a gene: 8. The CDR3 sequence is 16 residues long. CDR1 is MNHEY, CDR2 SMNVEV, per germline (reference sequence). CDR3 coding DNA: TGTGCCAGCAGTCCGGGACAGGGTGCTTCGAACACTGAAGCTTTCTTT. Amino acid sequence: CASSPGQGASNTEAFF.

This chain uses TRBV4-1 with TRBJ2-5; TRBD1 matches at 11 bases. V lost 4 bases to trimming and J lost 5 bases; unmatched junction nucleotides: 3. This CDR3 is 14 amino acids long. CDR1 and CDR2 (germline): MGHRA, YSYEKL. CDR3 nucleotides: TGCGCCAGCAGCCCCCGGACAGGGGGCGAGACCCAGTACTTC. Protein sequence: CASSPRTGGETQYF.

V usage is TRBV29-1 and J usage is TRBJ1-1, with TRBD1 matching over 10 bases. V lost 0 bases to trimming and J lost 6 bases; unmatched junction nucleotides: 7. The CDR3 loop spans 15 amino acids. Germline CDR1 and CDR2: SQVTM and ANQGSEA. The CDR3 DNA reads as TGCAGCGTTGAAGATAGGGACAGGGGTTTACCTGAAGCTTTCTTT. This encodes CSVEDRDRGLPEAFF.

The V call is TRBV24-1, the J call TRBJ1-2; D is uncertain. CDR1 and CDR2 from the germline V gene are KGHDR and SFDVKD. V lost 3 bases and J 5 bases, leaving 12 bases between the germline ends. This CDR3 contains 14 residues. The CDR3, as DNA: TGTGCCACCAGTGATGTCGGTGACGAGTATGGCTACACCTTC. Translating it yields CATSDVGDEYGYTF.

The chain links TRBV7-2 to TRBJ2-1; D not certain. CDR3 length equals 13 residues. V lost 1 base to trimming and J lost 9 bases, with 10 bases between them. Germline V gene data show CDR1 as SGHTA and CDR2 as FQGNSA. CDR3 bases: TGTGCCAGCAGCTTAGGCGTATTAGCTGAGCAGTTCTTC. Translating gives CASSLGVLAEQFF.

The CDR3 coding sequence is TGTGCCTGGGGGGGACAGAACACCGGGGAGCTGTTTTTT. Translation gives CAWGGQNTGELFF. V gene TRBV30 combines with J gene TRBJ2-2, with D tentatively TRBD1 (6 bases). Deletions cut 5 bases from V and 1 base from J, with 8 bases between. The CDR3 covers 13 residues. Germline lookup yields CDR1 GTSNPN and CDR2 SVGIG (reference sequence).

This chain joins TRBV7-9 and TRBJ1-1, with a possible D match to TRBD1 (5 bases). The germline CDR1 and CDR2 sequences are SEHNR and FQNEAQ (reference sequence). The CDR3 has 12 residues. The germline V and J ends were trimmed by 4 bases and 4 bases, with 7 bases remaining between them. The CDR3 bases are TGTGCCAGCAGCTATGGGGGCACTGAAGCTTTCTTT. It codes for CASSYGGTEAFF. Using reference TRBV7-9 and TRBJ1-1 for the parts outside the CDR3, the full variable domain is DTGVSQNPRHKITKRGQNVTFRCDPISEHNRLYWYRQTLGQGPEFLTYFQNEAQLEKSRLLSDRFSAERPKGSFSTLEIQRTEQGDSAMYLCASSYGGTEAFFGQGTRLTVV.

The chain recombines TRBV3-1 (or the pseudogene TRBV3-2) with TRBJ2-7, with D perhaps matching TRBD2 (5 bases). Germline V lookup: CDR1 LGHDT, CDR2 YNNKEL (reference sequence). This CDR3 region has 15 residues. Trimming pared 2 bases from V and 2 bases from J, leaving 13 bases between. CDR3 DNA: TGTGCCAGCAGCCAATCGAGGAGGACGGCCTACGAGCAGTACTTC. It specifies CASSQSRRTAYEQYF.